This T cell receptor (beta chain) was captured in a study of cytomegalovirus exposure and HLA in healthy donors. Study results and caveats: Analyzed later, most CMV-associated TCR beta chains appeared HLA-restricted.

This CDR3 is 15 amino acids long. Per germline, CDR1 MNHNS and CDR2 SASEGT. Trimming took 1 base from V and 4 from J; bases not matched to a gene: 5. With 60 Vbeta and 13 Jbeta primers, the PCR was carried out. The repertoire was sequenced with immunoSEQ multiplex PCR; TCRdb's copy has only in-frame clones and lacks some. The profile shows under 200,000 clones, around 75% of them singletons. As to this clone: Its antigen remains unknown. The same CDR3 arises from other DNA sequences in this sample as well.

The sequence came from a woman in her 30s in good health and CMV-seronegative. The chain couples TRBV6-1 to TRBJ2-5; the match to TRBD2 covers 8 bases. Input material: PBMCs. CDR3 sequence reads: CASSEETGGPETQYF. DNA for the CDR3: TGTGCCAGCAGTGAAGAAACGGGAGGGCCAGAGACCCAGTACTTC.